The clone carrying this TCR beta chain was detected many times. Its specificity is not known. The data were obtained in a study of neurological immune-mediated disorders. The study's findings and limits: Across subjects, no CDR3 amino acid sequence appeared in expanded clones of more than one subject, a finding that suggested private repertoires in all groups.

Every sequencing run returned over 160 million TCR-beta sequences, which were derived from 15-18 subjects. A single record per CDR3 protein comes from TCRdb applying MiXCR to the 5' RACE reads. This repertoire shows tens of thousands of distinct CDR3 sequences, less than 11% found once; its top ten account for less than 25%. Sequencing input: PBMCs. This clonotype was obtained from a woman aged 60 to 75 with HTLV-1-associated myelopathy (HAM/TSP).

CDR3 sequence: CSARRGGSYGYTF. The CDR3, as DNA: TGCAGTGCTAGAAGGGGAGGGAGCTATGGCTACACCTTC. The chain joins TRBV20-1 to TRBJ1-2; maybe TRBD1 (5 bases). V was clipped by 2 bases and J by 4 bases, with 11 bases between them. In germline, CDR1 is DFQATT, CDR2 SNEGSKA (reference sequence). This CDR3 has 13 amino acids.